This TCR beta chain was profiled in a study of OX40 agonist ivuxolimab in advanced cancers. Germline CDR1 is SQVTM and CDR2 is ANQGSEA. The ends lost 1 base at V and 9 bases at J; junction bases unmatched: 10. The CDR3 sequence is 14 residues long. Generated by immunoSEQ multiplex PCR, the TCRdb table keeps only in-frame clones and is missing some. The sample has fewer than 25,000 clones, more than 60% seen once; the top ten hold roughly 34%. Patients were ineligible given autoimmune disease history or systemic immunosuppression. This rearrangement joins TRBV29-1 to TRBJ2-7; 9 bases line up with TRBD1. The TCR sequence derives from an adult with an advanced solid tumor such as melanoma, head and neck, liver or kidney cancer. The input for sequencing was CD4+ or CD8+ T cells sorted from blood, taken in a trial of the OX40 agonist ivuxolimab. The CDR3 here is CSVEGTGANKGQYF. CDR3 bases: TGCAGCGTTGAAGGGACAGGGGCCAATAAAGGGCAGTACTTC.